These T cell receptor beta chains were read from a single sample in a study of blood T cell repertoires in COVID-19. Data came from immunoSEQ multiplex PCR; TCRdb stores just in-frame clones and leaves some out. The sample lists 250,000 to 350,000 clones, approximately 83% occurring once. The sample comprised peripheral blood. The receptors were gathered from a person aged 65 to 79 with COVID-19, enrolled during active disease. The CDR3 runs from the conserved cysteine through the conserved F or W. Fields, in order: clone size, J gene, V gene, D gene, CDR3 DNA, CDR3 protein. The D gene is left open where the match is weak. Clone size is given for some rows only: seen once, a few or many times, or a class if the clone is expanded.

.	TRBJ2-5	TRBV5-4	.	TGTGCCAGCAGCTTGGAAGTACTCCCCCAAGAGACCCAGTACTTC	CASSLEVLPQETQYF
.	TRBJ2-1	TRBV3-1/TRBV3-2	.	TGTGCCAGCAGCCACACATCCCCAGGGTCTTCCTACAATGAGCAGTTCTTC	CASSHTSPGSSYNEQFF
.	TRBJ1-5	TRBV28	.	TGTGCCAGCAGTTTTTACCGACAGGAAAATCAGCCCCAGCATTTT	CASSFYRQENQPQHF
.	TRBJ2-2	TRBV9	.	TGTGCCAGCAGCGTAGGTGTTAGCACCGGGGAGCTGTTTTTT	CASSVGVSTGELFF
.	TRBJ2-3	TRBV4-3	TRBD2	TGCGCCAGCAGCCAAAGACTAGCGGGGGGCACAGATACGCAGTATTTT	CASSQRLAGGTDTQYF
once	TRBJ1-1	TRBV5-1	TRBD1	TGCGCCAGCAGCCAGGGGGGCCGCATGATGAACACTGAAGCTTTCTTT	CASSQGGRMMNTEAFF
.	TRBJ2-5	TRBV7-9	TRBD1	TGTGCCAGCAGCTCCAGACAGGGTCGGGAAGAGACCCAGTACTTC	CASSSRQGREETQYF
.	TRBJ2-3	TRBV11-2	.	TGTGCCAGCAGCTACATCGCTAGCACAGATACGCAGTATTTT	CASSYIASTDTQYF
once	TRBJ2-1	TRBV7-9	.	TGTGCCAGCAAATGGACTGGCGGGGCCAATGAGCAGTTCTTC	CASKWTGGANEQFF
.	TRBJ2-3	TRBV3-1/TRBV3-2	.	TGTGCCAGCAGCCAAGATTGGACAAGCTCAGATACGCAGTATTTT	CASSQDWTSSDTQYF
once	TRBJ2-7	TRBV7-2	TRBD2	TGTGCCAGCACCAATCTAGCGGGAGGGCCAGGCGAGCAGTACTTC	CASTNLAGGPGEQYF
.	TRBJ1-1	TRBV19	.	TGTGCCAGTAGTAAAGAGACAAACACTGAAGCTTTCTTT	CASSKETNTEAFF
.	TRBJ2-5	TRBV21-1	.	TGTGCCAGCAGCAAAGATCGGGACAGAGAGACCCAGTACTTC	CASSKDRDRETQYF
.	TRBJ1-1	TRBV7-8	.	TGTGCCAGCAGCCCCTTCGTAACAGTCTCCCCCCGTGAAGCTTTCTTT	CASSPFVTVSPREAFF
.	TRBJ2-7	TRBV27	TRBD1	TGTGCCAGCAGTTTAATCGGGACAGGCCCCTACGAGCAGTACTTC	CASSLIGTGPYEQYF
.	TRBJ2-7	TRBV29-1	.	TGCAGCGCTGGCGGTGAGGAGGGGCAGTACTTC	CSAGGEEGQYF
.	TRBJ2-7	TRBV6-2/TRBV6-3	TRBD2	TGTGCCAGCAGTTACTCGATTGCGGGGGATAAGGAGCAGTACTTC	CASSYSIAGDKEQYF
few	TRBJ1-1	TRBV6-5	.	TGTGCCGGAAACAGGGAGGGCAACACTGAAGCTTTCTTT	CAGNREGNTEAFF
.	TRBJ1-6	TRBV28	TRBD1	TGTGCCAGCAGGGCTAGGGACAGGGGTCTTTCACCCCTCCACTTT	CASRARDRGLSPLHF
.	TRBJ2-1	TRBV28	.	TGTGCCAGCAGCAAGACAGGTAGCTCCTACAATGAGCAGTTCTTC	CASSKTGSSYNEQFF
.	TRBJ1-1	TRBV7-9	.	TGTGCCAGCAGCTTAAGGTCTGGAGGGAACACTGAAGCTTTCTTT	CASSLRSGGNTEAFF
.	TRBJ1-3	TRBV7-8	.	TGTGCCAGCAGCTCTGGCACAGGGGGAAACACCATATATTTT	CASSSGTGGNTIYF
.	TRBJ1-2	TRBV6-2/TRBV6-3	.	TGTGCCAGCAGTTACCCCGGTCAGGCAGGAGGTGCTGACTACTATGGCTACACCTTC	CASSYPGQAGGADYYGYTF
few	TRBJ2-1	TRBV6-6	TRBD2	TGTGCCAGCAGCACTAGCGGGAGCTCCTACAATGAGCAGTTCTTC	CASSTSGSSYNEQFF
.	TRBJ1-1	TRBV9	.	TGTGCCAGCAGCGGACACCTGAACACTGAAGCTTTCTTT	CASSGHLNTEAFF
once	TRBJ1-5	TRBV5-5	.	TGTGCCAGCAGCTCGTTAGGAGGGAATCAGCCCCAGCATTTT	CASSSLGGNQPQHF
.	TRBJ2-2	TRBV4-1	TRBD2	TGCGCCAGCAGCCTAGATAGCGGGGGGGCCCCCGGGGAGCTGTTTTTT	CASSLDSGGAPGELFF
.	TRBJ2-3	TRBV24-1	TRBD2	TGTGCCACCAGTGTGAGGCTAGCGGAGAACACAGATACGCAGTATTTT	CATSVRLAENTDTQYF
.	TRBJ2-2	TRBV19	TRBD1	TGTGCCAGTAGTCCTAGGGACAGGGGGAACACCGGGGAGCTGTTTTTT	CASSPRDRGNTGELFF
.	TRBJ1-2	TRBV2	.	TGTGCCAGCAGTGTTAGAGGAGTAGGAGGGAACAAGTATGGCTACACCTTC	CASSVRGVGGNKYGYTF
.	TRBJ2-1	TRBV19	TRBD2	TGTGCCAGTAGCCATAGCGGGGGCCCCGGCCCCCACAATGAGCAGTTCTTC	CASSHSGGPGPHNEQFF
.	TRBJ2-7	TRBV7-2	.	TGTGCCAGCAGCTTGGGTCCTAGGAGCTCCTACGAGCAGTACTTC	CASSLGPRSSYEQYF
.	TRBJ1-5	TRBV3-1/TRBV3-2	TRBD1	TGTGCCAGCAGCCAAGGGGACAGGGGCCATCAGCCCCAGCATTTT	CASSQGDRGHQPQHF